These 5 T cell receptor beta chains share one sample of origin, sequenced in a study of PD-L1 blockade in urothelial cancer. Sequenced by immunoSEQ multiplex PCR; TCRdb stores in-frame clones only, minus some. The sample shows some 52,000 clones, 84% of them seen only once. The sequencing here drew on PBMCs, taken around atezolizumab (anti-PD-L1) treatment. The receptor source for this set is a man aged 40-49 years with urothelial cancer.

The J gene is TRBJ1-2, the V gene TRBV6-1; D possibly corresponds to TRBD1 (5 bases). Germline V gives CDR1 MNHNS, CDR2 SASEGT. This CDR3 spans 15 amino acids. V was clipped by 0 bases and J by 6 bases, with 14 bases between them. The CDR3 here is CASSEALGGSNGYTF. The DNA of the CDR3 is TGTGCCAGCAGTGAAGCGTTGGGGGGGTCGAATGGCTACACCTTC.

This chain joins TRBV9 and TRBJ1-1, with 8 nucleotides matching TRBD1. The junction had 7 bases not matched to a gene; V was cut back by 3 bases and J by 3 bases. CDR3 size: 15 residues. CDR1 and CDR2 from the germline V gene are SGDLS and YYNGEE. CDR3 in DNA: TGTGCCAGCAGCGCGGGTGGGACAGGTCACACTGAAGCTTTCTTT. Its translation: CASSAGGTGHTEAFF. Looking up the rest from reference TRBV9 and TRBJ1-1 gives the full variable domain: DSGVTQTPKHLITATGQRVTLRCSPRSGDLSVYWYQQSLDQGLQFLIQYYNGEERAKGNILERFSAQQFPDLHSELNLSSLELGDSALYFCASSAGGTGHTEAFFGQGTRLTVV.

The V gene is TRBV4-1, the J gene TRBJ2-1, with TRBD2 matching 8 bases. The CDR3 spans 13 residues. CDR1 MGHRA and CDR2 YSYEKL come from the germline V gene. V dropped 0 bases and J dropped 8; count of bases not matched to a gene: 0. CDR3 residues: CASSQETSDEQFF. The CDR3 DNA is TGCGCCAGCAGCCAAGAGACTAGCGATGAGCAGTTCTTC.

J is TRBJ2-7 and V is TRBV7-2; 12 bases line up with TRBD2. Germline V lookup: CDR1 SGHTA, CDR2 FQGNSA. The CDR3 spans 15 residues. V shed 1 base, J shed 3 bases, and the junction held 1 base outside the gene matches. The CDR3 coding sequence is TGTGCCAGCAGCTTAGGACTAGCGGGAGTCTACGAGCAGTACTTC. Protein: CASSLGLAGVYEQYF.

This chain uses TRBV5-1 with TRBJ1-2, with no clear D. The CDR3 has 13 residues. Germline V gene sequence: CDR1 SGHRS, CDR2 YFSETQ. V was cut by 7 bases and J by 3 bases, with 13 bases left in between. CDR3 region: CASAPGSHYGYTF. Written as DNA, the CDR3 is TGCGCCAGCGCCCCGGGGAGTCACTATGGCTACACCTTC. Complete variable domain (other parts from reference TRBV5-1 and TRBJ1-2): KAGVTQTPRYLIKTRGQQVTLSCSPISGHRSVSWYQQTPGQGLQFLFEYFSETQRNKGNFPGRFSGRQFSNSRSEMNVSTLELGDSALYLCASAPGSHYGYTFGSGTRLTVV.